The clone carrying this T cell receptor beta chain has more than one count but fewer than ten. Its antigen is as yet unknown. This sample is part of a study of OX40 agonist ivuxolimab in advanced cancers. Profiled with immunoSEQ multiplex PCR; TCRdb holds only in-frame clones, not every one. The repertoire has 20,000 to 25,000 clones, 86% of them found once; the top ten carry just over 20%. Study-wide findings and caveats: The study found among the lowest clonal expansion in partial responders at 0.1-3.0 mg/kg.

V was trimmed by 8 bases and J by 3 bases, leaving 13 bases between them. This CDR3 contains 13 residues. Germline V CDR1 and CDR2: MDHEN, SYDVKM. The sample was CD4+ or CD8+ T cells sorted from blood, taken in a trial of the OX40 agonist ivuxolimab. The rearrangement joins TRBV28 to TRBJ1-1; no definite D call. This clonotype originated in an adult with an advanced solid tumor such as melanoma, head and neck, liver or kidney cancer. The CDR3 reads CASARSGDTEAFF. Here the CDR3 DNA reads TGTGCCAGCGCCAGGTCTGGCGACACTGAAGCTTTCTTT.